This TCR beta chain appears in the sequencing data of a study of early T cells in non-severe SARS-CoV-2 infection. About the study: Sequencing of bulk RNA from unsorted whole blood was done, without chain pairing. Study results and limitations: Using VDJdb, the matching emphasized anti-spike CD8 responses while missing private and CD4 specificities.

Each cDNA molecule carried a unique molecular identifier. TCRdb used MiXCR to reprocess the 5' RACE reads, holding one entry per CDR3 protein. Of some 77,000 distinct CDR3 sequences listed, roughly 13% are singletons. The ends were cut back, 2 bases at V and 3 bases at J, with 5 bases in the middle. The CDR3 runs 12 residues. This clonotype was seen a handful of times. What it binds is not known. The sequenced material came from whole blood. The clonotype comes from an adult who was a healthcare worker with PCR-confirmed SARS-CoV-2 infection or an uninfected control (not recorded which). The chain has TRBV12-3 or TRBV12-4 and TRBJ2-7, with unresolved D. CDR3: CASSLNDYEQYF. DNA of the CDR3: TGTGCCAGCAGTTTAAACGACTACGAGCAGTACTTC.